The rows below give T cell receptor beta chains drawn from one sample of a study of T cell responses to AZD1222 COVID-19 vaccine. TCRdb's table, derived via immunoSEQ multiplex PCR, lists solely in-frame clones and lacks some. Here the sample spans some 170,000 clones, 90% to 95% being singletons. The starting material was peripheral blood, obtained on day 0 of AZD1222 vaccination. The receptors here all came from an adult in good health. The CDR3 runs from the conserved cysteine through the conserved F or W. The D gene is left open where the match is weak. Clone size appears in some rows only: once, few, many, or a class for an expanded clone.

TRBJ1-2 | . | . | TRBV20-1 | CSASNQANGYTF | TGCAGTGCTAGTAACCAGGCCAATGGCTACACCTTC
TRBJ2-1 | TRBD2 | once | TRBV29-1 | CSVVVLSGIYNEQFF | TGCAGCGTTGTCGTTCTTAGCGGGATATACAATGAGCAGTTCTTC
TRBJ1-2 | . | . | TRBV29-1 | CSVPSPSAGYTF | TGCAGCGTTCCCTCCCCCAGTGCCGGCTACACCTTC
TRBJ2-5 | TRBD2 | . | TRBV7-6 | CASSPGLAGRETQYF | TGTGCCAGCAGCCCTGGACTAGCGGGACGAGAGACCCAGTACTTC
TRBJ1-2 | . | . | TRBV5-1 | CASSSGWGEGGYTF | TGCGCCAGCAGCTCTGGTTGGGGCGAGGGTGGCTACACCTTC
TRBJ1-1 | . | . | TRBV9 | CASSVGGATEAFF | TGTGCCAGCAGCGTAGGTGGGGCCACTGAAGCTTTCTTT
TRBJ2-7 | . | few | TRBV11-2 | CASSTWTSYEQYF | TGTGCCAGCAGCACCTGGACGTCCTACGAGCAGTACTTC
TRBJ2-7 | TRBD1 | . | TRBV5-6 | CASSFPGTGPFEQYF | TGTGCCAGCAGCTTTCCCGGGACAGGACCGTTCGAGCAGTACTTC
TRBJ1-2 | . | . | TRBV9 | CASSPPAGRTANYGYTF | TGTGCCAGCAGCCCGCCGGCAGGGAGGACGGCTAACTATGGCTACACCTTC
TRBJ2-3 | TRBD2 | . | TRBV9 | CASSESGSADTQYF | TGTGCCAGCAGCGAGAGCGGGAGCGCAGATACGCAGTATTTT
TRBJ1-1 | TRBD1 | . | TRBV9 | CASSVRDRAEAFF | TGTGCCAGCAGCGTAAGGGACAGGGCTGAAGCTTTCTTT
TRBJ2-7 | TRBD2 | . | TRBV27 | CASSTTSGRAGEQYF | TGTGCCAGCAGTACGACTAGCGGGAGGGCAGGCGAGCAGTACTTC
TRBJ2-1 | TRBD2 | . | TRBV9 | CASSALAGVNNEQFF | TGTGCCAGCAGCGCTCTAGCGGGAGTGAACAATGAGCAGTTCTTC
TRBJ1-2 | TRBD1 | . | TRBV7-9 | CASSLVGQGHGYTF | TGTGCCAGCAGCCTGGTTGGACAGGGGCATGGCTACACCTTC
TRBJ2-1 | TRBD1 | . | TRBV27 | CASSPIRGQWDNEQFF | TGTGCCAGCAGTCCGATCAGGGGGCAATGGGACAATGAGCAGTTCTTC
TRBJ1-1 | TRBD1 | . | TRBV12-5 | CASGLATALGTGTEAFF | TGTGCTAGTGGTTTGGCCACAGCCTTAGGGACAGGCACTGAAGCTTTCTTT
TRBJ1-6 | TRBD1 | . | TRBV7-2 | CASSFSRGQGFYNSPLHF | TGTGCCAGCAGCTTTAGTAGGGGACAGGGGTTTTATAATTCACCCCTCCACTTT
TRBJ1-2 | . | . | TRBV6-2/TRBV6-3 | CASSYSTGVNYGYTF | TGTGCCAGCAGTTACTCGACCGGGGTTAACTATGGCTACACCTTC